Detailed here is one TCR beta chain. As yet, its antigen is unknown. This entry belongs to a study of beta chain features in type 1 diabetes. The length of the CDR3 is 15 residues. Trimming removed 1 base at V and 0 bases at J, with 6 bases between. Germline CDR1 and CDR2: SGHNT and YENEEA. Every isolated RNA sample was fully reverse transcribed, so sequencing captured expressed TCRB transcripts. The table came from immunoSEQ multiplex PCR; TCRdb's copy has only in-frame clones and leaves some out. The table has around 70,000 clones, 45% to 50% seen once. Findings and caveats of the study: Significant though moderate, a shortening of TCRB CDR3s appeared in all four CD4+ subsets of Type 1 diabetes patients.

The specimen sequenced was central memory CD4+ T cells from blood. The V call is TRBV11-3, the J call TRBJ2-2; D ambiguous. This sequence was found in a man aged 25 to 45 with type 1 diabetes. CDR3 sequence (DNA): TGTGCCAGCAGCTTAGGGGCCTCGAACACCGGGGAGCTGTTTTTT. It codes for CASSLGASNTGELFF.